Below are 8 T cell receptor beta chains sequenced from a single sample in a study of OX40 agonist ivuxolimab in advanced cancers. Clones were sequenced by immunoSEQ multiplex PCR, and TCRdb holds only the in-frame ones, with some missing. The sample lists 30,000 to 40,000 clones; over 75% were seen once. Here the sequenced sample was CD4+ or CD8+ T cells sorted from blood, taken in a trial of the OX40 agonist ivuxolimab. The receptors here all came from an adult with an advanced solid tumor such as melanoma, head and neck, liver or kidney cancer.

The V gene is TRBV30, the J gene TRBJ2-6; D is perhaps TRBD1 or TRBD2 (5 bases each). CDR1 GTSNPN and CDR2 SVGIG come from the germline V gene (reference sequence). The V end was cut by 0 bases, the J end by 4 bases, with 10 bases between. The CDR3 sequence is 15 residues long. The CDR3 bases are TGTGCCTGGAGTGTTTCGTGGGACGGGGCCAACGTCCTGACTTTC. As protein: CAWSVSWDGANVLTF.

The V call is TRBV10-2, the J call TRBJ1-1; the D is unclear. Germline loops: CDR1 WSHSY, CDR2 SAAADI. This CDR3 comprises 12 residues. V was clipped by 6 bases and J by 0 bases, with 5 bases between them. CDR3: CASSPLNTEAFF. CDR3 coding DNA: TGCGCCAGCAGCCCACTGAACACTGAAGCTTTCTTT.

The chain carries TRBV7-9 and TRBJ2-3; D may be TRBD2 (5 bases). Trimming took 5 bases from V and 6 from J, leaving 24 bases between them. The CDR3 spans 17 residues. The V gene's germline CDR1 is SEHNR and CDR2 FQNEAQ (reference sequence). Written as DNA, the CDR3 is TGTGCCAGCAGCGACCTTTTTGCCGTACGGGGTTTGGATACGCAGTATTTT. The encoded protein is CASSDLFAVRGLDTQYF.

This clone was observed a handful of times. The rearrangement links TRBV10-3 to TRBJ1-5; D gene uncertain. This CDR3 comprises 15 residues. The germline V gene has CDR1 ENHRY and CDR2 SYGVKD. Trimming removed 1 base from V and 3 bases from J, with 10 bases in between. The CDR3 region has the DNA TGTGCCATCAGTGAGTTCTTCCGAGACAATCAGCCCCAGCATTTT. Residues: CAISEFFRDNQPQHF.

This chain uses TRBV25-1 with TRBJ2-7; TRBD1 matches at 8 bases. The CDR3 loop spans 14 amino acids. Germline assignment: CDR1 MGHDK and CDR2 SYGVNS. The V and J ends lost 8 bases and 5 bases, in that order; junction bases with no gene match: 11. The CDR3 spells CASLFGQGKNEQYF. The DNA for the CDR3 is TGTGCCAGCCTCTTTGGACAGGGTAAAAACGAGCAGTACTTC.

CDR3 loop: CASSVADLGQYQETQYF. CDR3 in DNA: TGTGCCAGCAGCGTAGCGGATTTGGGACAGTACCAAGAGACCCAGTACTTC. The genes are TRBV9 and TRBJ2-5; 7 nucleotides align to TRBD1. Germline V gene sequence: CDR1 SGDLS, CDR2 YYNGEE. With V trimmed by 0 bases and J by 0 bases, 8 bases remained unmatched. The CDR3 runs to 17 residues.

This rearrangement joins TRBV6-5 to TRBJ2-7, with 7 bases aligning to TRBD1. This CDR3 is 13 amino acids long. From germline, CDR1 is MNHEY and CDR2 SVGAGI. Trimming at V came to 5 bases and at J to 4 bases, leaving 5 bases not matched to a gene. For the CDR3, the DNA is TGTGCCAGCAGTGCCGGGACAGAATACGAGCAGTACTTC. This codes for CASSAGTEYEQYF.

The chain recombines TRBV6-6 with TRBJ1-2; 8 bases are a match to TRBD1. Germline trimming cut 6 bases from V and 4 bases from J; bases unmatched to any gene: 7. CDR1 is MNHNY and CDR2 is SVGAGI in the germline V gene (reference sequence). The CDR3 contains 14 residues. CDR3: CASSQGARSYGYTF. The CDR3 DNA reads as TGTGCCAGCAGCCAGGGGGCGCGGTCCTATGGCTACACCTTC.